Presented here are 12 T cell receptor beta chains from one specimen sequenced in a study of T cell responses to AZD1222 COVID-19 vaccine. Assay: immunoSEQ multiplex PCR; the TCRdb copy retains only in-frame clones and omits some. The table has around 100,000 clones, approximately 87% seen once. This material consisted of peripheral blood, taken on day 0 of AZD1222 vaccination. The receptors come from an adult in good health.

The chain has TRBV5-8 and TRBJ1-5, with D maybe TRBD1 (5 bases). The CDR3 runs 17 residues. Between the trimmed V and J ends, which lost 4 bases and 0 bases, there was a span of 17 bases. CDR1 is SGHTS and CDR2 is YDEGEE in the germline V gene. The CDR3 sequence: CASSRRVGAYSNQPQHF. As DNA, the CDR3 is TGTGCCAGCAGCAGGAGGGTAGGGGCGTATAGCAATCAGCCCCAGCATTTT.

The gene calls are TRBV19 and TRBJ1-2; D is uncertain. CDR1 is LNHDA, CDR2 SQIVND, per germline (reference sequence). V was trimmed by 6 bases and J by 3 bases, leaving 17 bases between them. The CDR3 has 15 amino acids. CDR3 amino acids: CASSSLQVGDYGYTF. The CDR3 DNA sequence: TGTGCCAGTAGCTCCCTTCAGGTCGGGGACTATGGCTACACCTTC.

The J gene is TRBJ1-1, the V gene TRBV6-2 or TRBV6-3; possibly TRBD1 for D (6 bases). Trimming removed 4 bases from V and 5 bases from J, with 11 bases in between. CDR3 size: 13 residues. Germline CDR1 MNHEY, CDR2 SVGEGT. The CDR3 bases are TGTGCCAGCAGTTCGGACAGAACGACTGAAGCTTTCTTT. Protein sequence: CASSSDRTTEAFF.

CDR3 DNA: TGTGCCAGCAGCCCTAGCGGGGGGCTCTACAATGAGCAGTTCTTC. Its protein is CASSPSGGLYNEQFF. V and J are TRBV7-3 and TRBJ2-1; 11 positions agree with TRBD2. Per the germline V gene, CDR1 is SGHTA and CDR2 is FQGTGA. The CDR3 runs to 15 residues. J gave up 3 bases and V 5 bases, and 3 bases lay outside the gene matches.

The chain has TRBV27 and TRBJ2-1, with no clear D. Germline CDR1 reads MNHEY; CDR2 reads SMNVEV (reference sequence). The CDR3 has 15 amino acids. The V and J ends lost 6 bases and 6 bases respectively, with 18 bases between them. The CDR3 protein is CASSREITVGNEQFF. The CDR3, as DNA: TGTGCCAGCAGCCGAGAAATAACCGTTGGCAATGAGCAGTTCTTC.

V and J are TRBV15 and TRBJ1-2; D gene unclear. This CDR3 is built from 14 residues. Trimming pared 6 bases from V and 0 bases from J, leaving 11 bases between. The germline CDR1 and CDR2 sequences are LNHNV and YYDKDF (reference sequence). CDR3 in amino acids: CATRPYQANYGYTF. The CDR3 DNA follows: TGTGCCACCAGGCCCTACCAAGCTAACTATGGCTACACCTTC.

This chain joins TRBV20-1 and TRBJ2-4; unclear D gene. CDR3 length: 11 amino acids. The V end lost 6 bases, the J end lost 5 bases, and 8 bases lay between the germline ends. The germline gives CDR1 DFQATT, CDR2 SNEGSKA (reference sequence). CDR3 DNA: TGCAGTGCACCTGCTGAAAACATTCAGTACTTC. It is translated as CSAPAENIQYF.

The chain recombines TRBV6-5 with TRBJ1-2; the D gene is possibly TRBD1 (6 bases). Trimming removed 2 bases at V and 6 bases at J, with 16 bases between. The CDR3 has 15 amino acids. Germline V lookup: CDR1 MNHEY, CDR2 SVGAGI. This CDR3 reads CASSYNQGYGNGYTF. Written as DNA, the CDR3 is TGTGCCAGCAGTTACAACCAGGGGTATGGTAATGGCTACACCTTC.

The rearrangement joins TRBV10-3 to TRBJ2-3; D not resolved. Per germline, CDR1 ENHRY and CDR2 SYGVKD. This CDR3 is 15 amino acids long. Trimming stripped 7 bases from V and 3 bases from J, with 17 bases between. The CDR3 reads CAIKVGDQRTDTQYF. CDR3 nucleotides: TGTGCCATCAAGGTCGGCGATCAGAGGACAGATACGCAGTATTTT.

The rearrangement joins TRBV9 to TRBJ2-7, with TRBD1 identical over 8 bases. V dropped 0 bases and J dropped 3; count of bases not matched to a gene: 2. This CDR3 contains 14 residues. Germline-derived CDR1 and CDR2 are SGDLS and YYNGEE. The CDR3 DNA reads as TGTGCCAGCAGCGTAGCAGGACAGGGCTACGAGCAGTACTTC. Protein: CASSVAGQGYEQYF.

The chain is built from TRBV27 and TRBJ1-1; D call uncertain. CDR3 size: 15 residues. Germline V gives CDR1 MNHEY, CDR2 SMNVEV (reference sequence). V was cut by 3 bases and J by 0 bases, with 11 bases left in between. DNA for the CDR3: TGTGCCAGCAGTTTGTCGGCACGCATGAACACTGAAGCTTTCTTT. Residues: CASSLSARMNTEAFF.

The genes are TRBV18 and TRBJ1-3; no reliable D call. Germline CDR1 KGHSH, CDR2 LQKENI. Deletions cut 4 bases from V and 2 bases from J, with 9 bases between. The CDR3 is 14 residues long. This chain's CDR3 is CASSQSGAGNTIYF. For the CDR3, the DNA is TGTGCCAGCTCACAGTCCGGAGCTGGAAACACCATATATTTT.